The 14 T cell receptor beta chains presented below share a single source sample, sequenced in a study of blood T cell repertoires in COVID-19. Data came from immunoSEQ multiplex PCR; TCRdb stores just in-frame clones and leaves some out. The repertoire has over 200,000 clones, 86% of them found once; the top ten carry about 4.7%. The sample consisted of PBMCs or T cells enriched from blood (not recorded which). The receptors were sampled from a woman aged 25 to 39 who had been exposed to COVID-19.

The CDR3: CASSYQGARGNTEAFF. CDR3 nucleotides: TGTGCCAGCAGCTACCAGGGGGCCAGGGGGAACACTGAAGCTTTCTTT. The gene calls are TRBV6-5 and TRBJ1-1; 8 bases agree with TRBD1. Germline lookup yields CDR1 MNHEY and CDR2 SVGAGI. The trim removed 6 bases at V and 1 base at J, leaving 10 bases unmatched. The CDR3 is 16 residues long.

This clone has only one observation. The chain employs TRBV15 and TRBJ1-2; D remains ambiguous. Germline loops: CDR1 LNHNV, CDR2 YYDKDF (reference sequence). This CDR3 has 14 amino acids. Trimming pared 1 base from V and 5 bases from J, leaving 11 bases between. CDR3 DNA: TGTGCCACCAGCAGAGCCACGCAGACTTATGGCTACACCTTC. Its protein product is CATSRATQTYGYTF.

The chain uses TRBV18 and TRBJ2-3; D is perhaps TRBD1 (5 bases). CDR1 KGHSH and CDR2 LQKENI come from the germline V gene. This CDR3 comprises 16 residues. Trimming shortened V by 6 bases and J by 6 bases, and 22 bases separated the two germline ends. CDR3 residues: CASSPRPWGASDTQYF. CDR3 DNA sequence: TGTGCCAGCTCGCCCCGTCCATGGGGCGCCTCGGATACGCAGTATTTT.

The chain combines TRBV3-1 (or the pseudogene TRBV3-2) with TRBJ1-1, with D tentatively TRBD1 (5 bases). The CDR3 loop spans 15 amino acids. Per the germline V gene, CDR1 is LGHDT and CDR2 is YNNKEL (reference sequence). V lost 0 bases, J lost 4 bases, and 12 bases lay in between. The CDR3 reads CASSQDTLGGTEAFF. The CDR3 DNA reads as TGTGCCAGCAGCCAAGATACGTTGGGGGGCACTGAAGCTTTCTTT.

The chain carries TRBV5-1 and TRBJ1-2, with D possibly being TRBD1 (6 bases). The germline CDR1 and CDR2 sequences are SGHRS and YFSETQ. Trimming stripped 4 bases from V and 4 bases from J, with 17 bases between. The CDR3 extends over 15 amino acids. The CDR3 DNA follows: TGCGCCAGCAGCGAGCAGGGGAGGGGCGTCTATGGCTACACCTTC. It codes for CASSEQGRGVYGYTF.

The chain joins TRBV2 to TRBJ2-7, with D perhaps TRBD2 (5 bases). Per germline, CDR1 SNHLY and CDR2 FYNNEI. This CDR3 is 14 amino acids long. Trimming took off 2 bases at V and 3 bases at J, with 11 bases between the two ends. DNA for the CDR3: TGTGCCAGCAGTGAACGGGGATCCGGCTACGAGCAGTACTTC. Translation gives CASSERGSGYEQYF.

This clone turned up a few times. The chain recombines TRBV15 with TRBJ2-7; weak D call: TRBD1 (5 bases). Looked up from germline, CDR1 is LNHNV and CDR2 is YYDKDF (reference sequence). This CDR3 spans 15 amino acids. The V and J ends lost 0 bases and 2 bases respectively, with 11 bases between them. The DNA for the CDR3 is TGTGCCACCAGCAGAGACCAAGGGGTTACCTACGAGCAGTACTTC. Protein: CATSRDQGVTYEQYF.

The chain is built from TRBV7-8 and TRBJ1-5, with 7 bases matching TRBD1. The CDR3 consists of 14 residues. Germline CDR1 SGHVS, CDR2 FQNEAQ. J gave up 4 bases and V 4 bases, and 4 bases lay outside the gene matches. The CDR3, as DNA: TGTGCCAGCAGCTCGGGACAGATTAATCAGCCCCAGCATTTT. Translating gives CASSSGQINQPQHF.

This clone was picked up a small number of times. This chain uses TRBV10-1 with TRBJ2-2; 7 bases align to TRBD1. Germline CDR1 WNHNN, CDR2 SYGVQD (reference sequence). This CDR3 contains 13 residues. V shed 4 bases and J 9 bases; nucleotides not matched to a gene: 5. The CDR3 spells CASSAYRGRELFF. The DNA of the CDR3 is TGCGCCAGCAGTGCCTACAGGGGCCGGGAGCTGTTTTTT.

This clone has just one count. V usage is TRBV5-1 and J usage is TRBJ2-3, with 14 bases that match TRBD2. CDR1 and CDR2 from the germline V gene are SGHRS and YFSETQ. V lost 4 bases, J lost 5 bases, and 9 bases stayed unmatched. The CDR3 consists of 17 residues. The CDR3 loop reads CASSPGTSGGQGDTQYF. The CDR3 bases are TGCGCCAGCAGCCCGGGGACTAGCGGGGGCCAGGGAGATACGCAGTATTTT.

This chain connects TRBV5-6 to TRBJ1-2, with 9 bases fitting TRBD1. Germline trimming cut 0 bases from V and 4 bases from J; bases unmatched to any gene: 10. Germline V lookup: CDR1 SGHDT, CDR2 YYEEEE. This CDR3 has 17 residues. The CDR3 protein is CASSLVGQGRGSYGYTF. Written as DNA, the CDR3 is TGTGCCAGCAGCTTGGTCGGACAGGGGAGGGGTAGCTATGGCTACACCTTC.

The chain is built from TRBV5-4 and TRBJ2-7; no clear D. V shed 4 bases and J shed 7 bases, with 12 bases lying between them. The CDR3 loop spans 12 amino acids. CDR1 and CDR2 from the germline V gene are SGHNT and YYREEE (reference sequence). The CDR3: CASSGGEREQYF. The DNA for the CDR3 is TGTGCCAGCAGCGGTGGAGAAAGAGAGCAGTACTTC.

The V and J genes are TRBV2 and TRBJ2-7; D perhaps matches TRBD2 (6 bases). The CDR3 has 15 amino acids. The V and J ends lost 0 bases and 3 bases respectively, with 12 bases between them. The germline V gene has CDR1 SNHLY and CDR2 FYNNEI. CDR3 protein: CASSEAGTGVYEQYF. The CDR3 nucleotides read TGTGCCAGCAGTGAAGCTGGGACGGGGGTCTACGAGCAGTACTTC. Full variable domain (rest looked up from reference TRBV2 and TRBJ2-7): EPEVTQTPSHQVTQMGQEVILRCVPISNHLYFYWYRQILGQKVEFLVSFYNNEISEKSEIFDDQFSVERPDGSNFTLKIRSTKLEDSAMYFCASSEAGTGVYEQYFGPGTRLTVT.

This rearrangement joins TRBV10-1 to TRBJ2-3; 7 bases align to TRBD1. The germline gives CDR1 WNHNN, CDR2 SYGVQD (reference sequence). After removal of 7 bases from V and 2 bases from J, the junction contained 6 bases not matched to a gene. CDR3 length: 14 residues. Written as DNA, the CDR3 is TGCGCCAGCACTTACAGGGGCTTCACAGATACGCAGTATTTT. Protein sequence: CASTYRGFTDTQYF.